Included here is one T cell receptor beta chain sequence, with context. From the 5' RACE reads, TCRdb lists one entry per CDR3 protein and no DNA. Listed are approximately 300,000 distinct CDR3 sequences; less than 6.5% falls within the top ten. The sample originates from a study of monozygotic twins with inflammatory bowel disease. The CDR3 spans 15 residues. CDR1 is SGDLS, CDR2 YYNGEE, per germline. The chain is built from TRBV9 and TRBJ2-2; TCRdb outputs TRBD1, but without DNA this stays unchecked. The TCR originated in a human donor with ulcerative colitis or Crohn's disease, or a healthy co-twin of an affected twin (not recorded which). The sample comprised blood. CDR3 sequence reads: CASSSGQGNTGELFF.